This TCR beta chain derives from a study of blood T cell repertoires in COVID-19 (dated by TCRdb to between 2020 and 2021). Turning to the overall study: The collaborator samples originated in the United States, Italy and Spain and spanned the acute and convalescent phases of COVID-19. The sample metadata nearly always contained a de-identified subject ID, COVID-19 status, age in years and sex. Subjects who had been exposed to COVID-19, were actively infected with it, or had recovered from it provided the deeply sampled blood TCRbeta repertoires that made up the dataset. The samples were drawn from two sources: the first 160 participants of the ongoing ImmuneRACE study, and 1,254 subjects contributed by 6 global collaborators. The material from the prospective study consisted of cDNA or gDNA derived from T cells, B-cell-depleted T cells, or PBMCs. The repertoires were made available in a free public database intended to serve as a resource for research on the immune response to SARS-CoV-2. HLA class I and class II types, where available, came from metadata supplied by the sample provider rather than from assay-based typing.

TCRbeta CDR3 regions were amplified from genomic DNA by means of the immunoSEQ Assay, a bias-controlled multiplex PCR. The authors' analysis ran thus. Within the assay, amplification of reference gene primers was used to estimate how many nucleated cells each sample contained. To quantify the absolute abundance of each unique TCRbeta CDR3 rearrangement, sequence reads were collapsed and filtered. For each sample, productive Simpson clonality was calculated by taking the square root of Simpson's diversity index across productive rearrangements. The clones in this table, taken by TCRdb from immuneACCESS, are in-frame only. Not every clone is retained; where verified, under half of the shortfall comes from an unresolved V gene, and the cause of the rest is unknown. For V, J and clone size, that table is used; D and trimming come from the DNA. For this sample there are 150,000 or so clones; 80% to 85% appear just once. The ten largest make up less than 4% of the sample.

What the study reported, not specific to this receptor: Clinical and demographic metadata were provided uncurated, with the amount varying by source and participant.

According to the germline V gene (reference sequence), CDR1 reads LNHDA and CDR2 reads SQIVND. V lost 3 bases and J lost 7 bases, and the count of bases not matched to a germline gene is 2. The CDR3 goes from the cysteine to the phenylalanine over 12 residues. Only the CDR3 DNA is retained, 36 bases long and in frame from the first base. Concerning this clone itself: Its antigen target is currently unknown. The record has no base qualities; no much larger clone is one base away.

The collaborating institutions used their own protocols to collect whole blood in K2EDTA tubes. Collaborator samples were shipped for TCRbeta analysis as frozen whole blood, isolated PBMCs, or DNA extracted from either sample type. The rearrangement combines TRBV19 with TRBJ1-1; TRBD1 lines up with 7 middle nucleotides. The TCR sequence derives from a woman aged 55-69 years with acute or convalescent COVID-19. The sequenced sample consisted of peripheral blood. This receptor has the CDR3 CASSMRGREAFF. In nucleotides, the sequence is TGTGCCAGTAGTATGAGGGGGCGTGAAGCTTTCTTT.